This TCR beta chain was captured by sequencing in a study of CD4 T cells in relation to SARS-CoV-2 and coronaviruses. Study-wide background: The HLA restriction of the shared crossreactive spike epitopes was mapped.

On this clone itself: Antigen unknown.

Germline CDR1 reads MNHEY; CDR2 reads SMNVEV (reference sequence). J gave up 4 bases and V 0 bases, and 5 bases lay outside the gene matches. The CDR3 consists of 16 residues. Study conclusions and caveats: Pre-pandemic and post-infection samples never came from the same donor.

Method: immunoSEQ multiplex PCR; TCRdb's copy keeps in-frame clones and lacks some. Here the sample spans about 64,000 clones, approximately 94% being singletons. CD4+ T cells from unexposed donors were obtained before the COVID-19 pandemic (2011-2018). The source of this sequence is a human donor in good health. The sample was naive CD4+ T cells from PBMCs. The subset: naive CD4+ T cells isolated by negative enrichment. The rearrangement joins TRBV27 to TRBJ1-5, with 8 bases aligning to TRBD1. CDR3 in DNA: TGTGCCAGCAGTTTATCCGCAGGGGGCGGGAATCAGCCCCAGCATTTT. Its protein is CASSLSAGGGNQPQHF.